This passage covers 19 T cell receptor beta chains from one sample sequenced in a study of blood T cell repertoires in COVID-19. Only in-frame clones appear in the TCRdb table, and some are missing; sequencing was by immunoSEQ multiplex PCR. The sample yields over 450,000 clones, 85% to 90% seen once. The sequenced material came from peripheral blood. The origin of the receptors is a man in his late teens or twenties with COVID-19, enrolled during active disease.

The rearrangement links TRBV18 to TRBJ2-3; 9 bases align to TRBD2. The CDR3 sequence is 16 residues long. CDR1 KGHSH and CDR2 LQKENI come from the germline V gene. V trimming: 4 bases; J trimming: 1 base; junction bases outside the gene matches: 6. The CDR3 DNA sequence: TGTGCCAGCTCACTAAGGAGCGGGGGGCGCACAGATACGCAGTATTTT. Amino acid sequence: CASSLRSGGRTDTQYF.

The chain is built from TRBV5-8 and TRBJ2-1; unclear D gene. CDR3 length: 11 residues. The germline V gene encodes CDR1 SGHTS and CDR2 YDEGEE. The V gene lost 6 bases and the J gene lost 10 bases, with 11 bases spanning the gap. CDR3 region: CASNPRSEQFF. DNA of the CDR3: TGTGCCAGCAACCCTCGTAGCGAGCAGTTCTTC.

This chain links TRBV4-2 with TRBJ1-4; TRBD1 agrees at 7 bases. Germline CDR1 LGHNA, CDR2 YNFKEQ. V lost 4 bases to trimming and J lost 4 bases; unmatched junction nucleotides: 6. There are 15 residues in the CDR3. The CDR3 loop reads CASSRKGQINEKLFF. For the CDR3, the DNA is TGTGCCAGCAGCCGGAAGGGACAGATTAATGAAAAACTGTTTTTT.

The chain recombines TRBV3-1 (or the pseudogene TRBV3-2) with TRBJ1-2; weak D call: TRBD1 (6 bases). V was cut by 4 bases and J by 0 bases, with 12 bases left in between. Germline assignment: CDR1 LGHDT and CDR2 YNNKEL (reference sequence). CDR3 size: 15 residues. The DNA for the CDR3 is TGTGCCAGCAGCCTAAAACAGGGCACTAACTATGGCTACACCTTC. This translates into CASSLKQGTNYGYTF.

The CDR3 DNA is TGTGCCAGCAGCCCCGGCGGGAGAGGGGCCAACGTCCTGACTTTC. It specifies CASSPGGRGANVLTF. V gene TRBV7-9 combines with J gene TRBJ2-6, with TRBD2 matching 7 bases. Germline V gene lookup returns CDR1 SEHNR and CDR2 FQNEAQ (reference sequence). The V gene end was trimmed by 5 bases and the J gene end by 4 bases; junction bases not matched to a gene: 5. This CDR3 contains 15 residues.

The CDR3 DNA reads TGTGCCAGCAGCCAAGTAGGACAGGTGTTCTCTGGGGCCAACGTCCTGACTTTC. The encoded protein is CASSQVGQVFSGANVLTF. The chain couples TRBV3-1 (or the pseudogene TRBV3-2) to TRBJ2-6; TRBD1 matches 7 bases. The CDR3 loop spans 18 amino acids. Germline V gene data show CDR1 as LGHDT and CDR2 as YNNKEL (reference sequence). V was pared by 1 base and J by 0 bases, with 6 bases of the junction left unmatched.

The chain couples TRBV3-1 (or the pseudogene TRBV3-2) to TRBJ1-2; D is perhaps TRBD1 (6 bases). The CDR3 runs 13 residues. V lost 4 bases and J lost 4, with 10 bases in between. CDR1 is LGHDT, CDR2 YNNKEL, per germline (reference sequence). The CDR3 DNA is TGTGCCAGCAGCCCGGGACACGGCTATGGCTACACCTTC. Protein product: CASSPGHGYGYTF.

This rearrangement joins TRBV19 to TRBJ1-4; 7 nucleotides align to TRBD1. The germline CDR1 and CDR2 sequences are LNHDA and SQIVND (reference sequence). The CDR3 totals 15 residues. V gave up 7 bases and J gave up 0 bases; unmatched junction bases: 5. Written as DNA, the CDR3 is TGTGCCAGTAAGGGACAGTATGCAACTAATGAAAAACTGTTTTTT. Translation gives CASKGQYATNEKLFF. Based on the CDR3 plus reference TRBV19 and TRBJ1-4, the full variable domain is DGGITQSPKYLFRKEGQNVTLSCEQNLNHDAMYWYRQDPGQGLRLIYYSQIVNDFQKGDIAEGYSVSREKKESFPLTVTSAQKNPTAFYLCASKGQYATNEKLFFGSGTQLSVL.

This chain links TRBV5-1 with TRBJ2-7, with 8 bases aligning to TRBD2. The germline V gene has CDR1 SGHRS and CDR2 YFSETQ. With V trimmed by 6 bases and J by 0 bases, 17 bases remained unmatched. This CDR3 region has 18 residues. CDR3 region: CASTREGVGRASSYEQYF. The CDR3 DNA reads TGCGCCAGCACTCGTGAAGGGGTCGGGAGGGCCAGCTCCTACGAGCAGTACTTC.

The chain combines TRBV24-1 with TRBJ1-1; 10 bases are a match to TRBD1. Germline V CDR1 and CDR2: KGHDR, SFDVKD. The V segment lost 0 bases and the J segment 2 bases; nucleotides outside the gene matches: 2. CDR3 size: 16 residues. CDR3 sequence: CATSDLRTGGNTEAFF. The CDR3 region has the DNA TGTGCCACCAGTGATTTGAGGACAGGGGGTAACACTGAAGCTTTCTTT.

The chain is built from TRBV7-2 and TRBJ2-1; TRBD2 matches 7 bases. Losses at the gene ends were 7 bases for V and 0 bases for J; bases not matched to a gene: 12. This CDR3 has 17 residues. Germline loops: CDR1 SGHTA, CDR2 FQGNSA. Here the CDR3 reads CASNSFSGGSSYNEQFF. The CDR3 nucleotides read TGTGCCAGCAACTCGTTCAGCGGCGGGAGCTCCTACAATGAGCAGTTCTTC.

V and J are TRBV6-5 and TRBJ1-2; TRBD1 is a possible D gene (6 bases). The germline V gene encodes CDR1 MNHEY and CDR2 SVGAGI. The V end was cut by 5 bases, the J end by 8 bases, with 12 bases between. The CDR3 extends over 12 amino acids. DNA for the CDR3: TGTGCCAGCAGTCATCCAGGGGACGGCTACACCTTC. The encoded protein is CASSHPGDGYTF.

J is TRBJ2-7 and V is TRBV27, with D unclear. Germline V gene data show CDR1 as MNHEY and CDR2 as SMNVEV (reference sequence). The CDR3 extends over 13 amino acids. Trimming removed 7 bases at V and 3 bases at J, with 13 bases between. The CDR3 region has the DNA TGTGCCAGCATGGATCAGGTGGGCTACGAGCAGTACTTC. Protein sequence: CASMDQVGYEQYF.

This chain connects TRBV30 to TRBJ2-7; TRBD1 might be the D (5 bases). The CDR3 covers 13 residues. Germline lookup yields CDR1 GTSNPN and CDR2 SVGIG (reference sequence). V lost 7 bases, J lost 4 bases, and 17 bases lay in between. CDR3 nucleotides: TGTGCCTACCAACCAGGGTCCAGATACGAGCAGTACTTC. Translated: CAYQPGSRYEQYF.

The chain recombines TRBV13 with TRBJ2-7; 7 nucleotides line up with TRBD2. The CDR3 extends over 13 amino acids. The germline CDR1 and CDR2 sequences are PRHDT and FYEKMQ (reference sequence). Germline trimming cut 2 bases from V and 3 bases from J; bases unmatched to any gene: 1. The CDR3 loop is CASSLRGVYEQYF. The CDR3 region has the DNA TGTGCCAGCAGCTTACGGGGGGTCTACGAGCAGTACTTC.

The chain joins TRBV29-1 to TRBJ2-1; TRBD2 matches at 10 bases. Germline trimming cut 3 bases from V and 9 bases from J; bases unmatched to any gene: 11. The CDR3 runs 15 residues. Germline V CDR1 and CDR2: SQVTM, ANQGSEA. In nucleotides, the CDR3 is TGCAGCGTTGAGTTTGCAACTAGCGGGACCAGTGAGCAGTTCTTC. It is translated as CSVEFATSGTSEQFF.

The rearrangement links TRBV5-4 to TRBJ2-3, with 10 bases fitting TRBD1. Germline V gene lookup returns CDR1 SGHNT and CDR2 YYREEE (reference sequence). The V gene end was trimmed by 4 bases and the J gene end by 3 bases; junction bases not matched to a gene: 8. CDR3 length: 16 residues. Here the CDR3 DNA reads TGTGCCAGCAGCCGGGGGGGGACAGGGGTTACAGATACGCAGTATTTT. Translation: CASSRGGTGVTDTQYF.

The chain has TRBV29-1 and TRBJ2-3; 7 nucleotides line up with TRBD2. The V segment lost 3 bases and the J segment 3 bases; nucleotides outside the gene matches: 0. There are 12 residues in the CDR3. CDR1 is SQVTM and CDR2 is ANQGSEA in the germline V gene. The CDR3 bases are TGCAGCGTTGAGGGGGGGACAGATACGCAGTATTTT. This sequence encodes CSVEGGTDTQYF.

This sequence joins TRBV19 and TRBJ2-3; D gene ambiguous. The CDR3 totals 13 residues. Germline V gene data show CDR1 as LNHDA and CDR2 as SQIVND (reference sequence). V was pared by 3 bases and J by 1 base, with 5 bases between. The CDR3 sequence: CASSMSGTDTQYF. Written as DNA, the CDR3 is TGTGCCAGTAGTATGAGTGGCACAGATACGCAGTATTTT.